These 28 T cell receptor beta chains originate from one sample sequenced in a study of blood T cell repertoires in COVID-19. Clones were sequenced by immunoSEQ multiplex PCR, and TCRdb holds only the in-frame ones, with some missing. The data show about 160,000 clones, with around 90% seen just once and about 4.1% held by the top ten. Sequencing used peripheral blood. The receptor source for this set is a woman aged 55-75 years with active or convalescent COVID-19.

The rearrangement joins TRBV3-1 (or the pseudogene TRBV3-2) to TRBJ2-1; D not resolved. The germline CDR1 and CDR2 sequences are LGHDT and YNNKEL (reference sequence). This CDR3 contains 13 residues. Between the trimmed V and J ends, which lost 0 bases and 12 bases, there was a span of 12 bases. CDR3 nucleotide sequence: TGTGCCAGCAGCCAAGATAGCCTAATCGGGCAGTTCTTC. Translation: CASSQDSLIGQFF.

The chain couples TRBV2 to TRBJ1-1; 11 nucleotides agree with TRBD1. The CDR3 totals 16 residues. The V gene end was trimmed by 6 bases and the J gene end by 0 bases; junction bases not matched to a gene: 6. CDR1 is SNHLY, CDR2 FYNNEI, per germline. In nucleotides, the CDR3 is TGTGCCAGCAGAATGGGACAGGGGGTCTTGAACACTGAAGCTTTCTTT. Protein sequence: CASRMGQGVLNTEAFF.

In its sample, this clone was seen a few times. V and J are TRBV4-2 and TRBJ1-2, with TRBD1 matching over 9 bases. Germline CDR1 LGHNA, CDR2 YNFKEQ. CDR3 length: 14 residues. Germline trimming cut 4 bases from V and 1 base from J; bases unmatched to any gene: 1. CDR3 in amino acids: CASSPGQGNYGYTF. The CDR3 nucleotides are TGTGCCAGCAGCCCGGGACAGGGTAACTATGGCTACACCTTC.

The chain combines TRBV12-5 with TRBJ1-1; D perhaps matches TRBD1 (5 bases). CDR3 length: 18 residues. Trimming removed 2 bases at V and 1 base at J, with 20 bases between. From germline, CDR1 is LGHNT and CDR2 FRNRAP. The CDR3 reads CASGLLTLAGRRNTEAFF. Written as DNA, the CDR3 is TGTGCTAGTGGTTTGCTAACGCTCGCGGGACGGCGGAACACTGAAGCTTTCTTT.

The chain recombines TRBV19 with TRBJ2-1, with TRBD2 matching 11 bases. This CDR3 has 16 residues. From germline, CDR1 is LNHDA and CDR2 SQIVND (reference sequence). Losses at the gene ends were 5 bases for V and 6 bases for J; bases not matched to a gene: 9. The CDR3 is CASSPLSGGAGNEQFF. The CDR3 DNA reads TGTGCCAGTAGTCCCCTTAGCGGGGGGGCCGGCAATGAGCAGTTCTTC.

This rearrangement joins TRBV30 to TRBJ1-6; D might be TRBD1 (6 bases). CDR1 GTSNPN and CDR2 SVGIG come from the germline V gene (reference sequence). Trimming left V 4 bases short and J 5 bases short, with 15 bases between. The CDR3 runs to 15 residues. CDR3 nucleotides: TGTGCCTGGACCCTCGGGGGGGCCGATAATTCACCCCTCCACTTT. Translation gives CAWTLGGADNSPLHF.

This clone was observed a handful of times. The chain couples TRBV5-8 to TRBJ1-2, with D maybe TRBD1 (5 bases). Germline CDR1 and CDR2: SGHTS and YDEGEE. Trimming shortened V by 2 bases and J by 5 bases, and 10 bases separated the two germline ends. The CDR3 contains 13 residues. The CDR3 DNA reads TGTGCCAGCAGCTTAGGCAGGGTTTATGGCTACACCTTC. It encodes CASSLGRVYGYTF.

V and J are TRBV4-3 and TRBJ2-7, with 10 bases that match TRBD1. The V gene's germline CDR1 is LGHNA and CDR2 YSLEER. The junction had 4 bases not matched to a gene; V was cut back by 0 bases and J by 2 bases. The CDR3 sequence is 16 residues long. The DNA for the CDR3 is TGCGCCAGCAGCCAAGACAGGACAGGGGGAACCTACGAGCAGTACTTC. Translated: CASSQDRTGGTYEQYF.

The rearrangement uses TRBV5-6 and TRBJ2-7; TRBD2 aligns across 7 bases. The germline CDR1 and CDR2 sequences are SGHDT and YYEEEE. There are 14 residues in the CDR3. With 4 bases clipped from V and 12 bases from J, the junction kept 16 bases outside the gene matches. CDR3 protein: CASSLSLGLRYSYF. The CDR3, as DNA: TGTGCCAGCAGCCTGTCATTGGGACTAAGGTACTCGTACTTC.

This clone is a singleton in its sample. The chain joins TRBV7-2 to TRBJ2-4; D is uncertain. From germline, CDR1 is SGHTA and CDR2 FQGNSA. The CDR3 runs 14 residues. With 1 base removed from V and 0 bases from J, the gap between germline ends came to 4 bases. The CDR3 DNA reads TGTGCCAGCAGCTTAGGGCTAGCCAAAAACATTCAGTACTTC. Amino acids: CASSLGLAKNIQYF.

The chain couples TRBV11-2 to TRBJ1-1; D possibly corresponds to TRBD1 (5 bases). The CDR3 is made up of 15 amino acids. Trimming took 5 bases from V and 1 from J, leaving 14 bases between them. Looked up from germline, CDR1 is SGHAT and CDR2 is FQNNGV. The CDR3: CASSPQGLANTEAFF. CDR3 sequence (DNA): TGTGCCAGCAGCCCTCAGGGTTTGGCGAACACTGAAGCTTTCTTT.

The chain uses TRBV3-1 (or the pseudogene TRBV3-2) and TRBJ1-2; D is perhaps TRBD1 (6 bases). The V gene's germline CDR1 is LGHDT and CDR2 YNNKEL (reference sequence). Trimming left V 3 bases short and J 3 bases short, with 14 bases between. This CDR3 comprises 15 residues. The CDR3 loop reads CASSQDSKSYYGYTF. The DNA of the CDR3 is TGTGCCAGCAGCCAGGACAGCAAATCATACTATGGCTACACCTTC.

This chain links TRBV29-1 with TRBJ2-3; D remains unclear. CDR1 is SQVTM and CDR2 is ANQGSEA in the germline V gene. This CDR3 spans 10 amino acids. The ends were cut back, 7 bases at V and 4 bases at J, with 6 bases in the middle. CDR3 coding DNA: TGCAGCGGCGCGCCAGATACGCAGTATTTT. Its protein product is CSGAPDTQYF.

This clone was seen a few times. This chain uses TRBV7-6 with TRBJ1-1, with D maybe TRBD1 (6 bases). The CDR3 totals 17 residues. From germline, CDR1 is SGHVS and CDR2 FNYEAQ. V lost 2 bases and J lost 0, with 16 bases in between. CDR3 loop: CASSLPGAKIMNTEAFF. The CDR3 bases are TGTGCCAGCAGCTTACCAGGGGCGAAAATTATGAACACTGAAGCTTTCTTT.

This clone was detected only a few times. The genes are TRBV29-1 and TRBJ1-1; 8 bases line up with TRBD1. Germline assignment: CDR1 SQVTM and CDR2 ANQGSEA. The CDR3 runs to 14 residues. J gave up 4 bases and V 5 bases, and 9 bases lay outside the gene matches. In nucleotides, the CDR3 is TGCAGCGTTTCCTCAGGGGGCTTCGGCACTGAAGCTTTCTTT. As protein: CSVSSGGFGTEAFF.

This chain connects TRBV10-1 to TRBJ2-3; possible D gene TRBD1, 5 bases. This CDR3 region has 15 residues. The germline V and J ends were trimmed by 3 bases and 1 base, with 11 bases remaining between them. Germline V gene data show CDR1 as WNHNN and CDR2 as SYGVQD (reference sequence). The CDR3 DNA sequence: TGCGCCAGCAGTGATTTGGTACAGGGCACAGATACGCAGTATTTT. Its protein product is CASSDLVQGTDTQYF.

The rearrangement uses TRBV6-5 and TRBJ1-6, with D unclear. The CDR3 has 13 residues. The V end was cut by 2 bases, the J end by 10 bases, with 9 bases between. Germline V gives CDR1 MNHEY, CDR2 SVGAGI. CDR3 sequence reads: CASSYGERSPLHF. The DNA for the CDR3 is TGTGCCAGCAGTTACGGGGAGCGGTCACCCCTCCACTTT.

V is TRBV2 and J is TRBJ1-1; D is unclear. Trimming pared 7 bases from V and 4 bases from J, leaving 13 bases between. Germline values: CDR1 SNHLY, CDR2 FYNNEI. The CDR3 spans 13 residues. The CDR3 is CASTWGGPTEAFF. In DNA, the CDR3 is TGTGCCAGCACCTGGGGAGGTCCCACTGAAGCTTTCTTT.

This CDR3 is CASSLQGAYTEAFF. The CDR3 DNA reads TGCGCCAGCAGCTTGCAGGGGGCCTACACTGAAGCTTTCTTT. The chain is built from TRBV5-1 and TRBJ1-1; the match to TRBD1 covers 8 bases. Germline V lookup: CDR1 SGHRS, CDR2 YFSETQ. Losses at the gene ends were 1 base for V and 3 bases for J; bases not matched to a gene: 2. This CDR3 comprises 14 residues.

A single count supports this clone. J is TRBJ1-1 and V is TRBV27; 7 bases are shared with TRBD1. V shed 5 bases, J shed 1 base, and the junction held 4 bases outside the gene matches. The CDR3 has 14 amino acids. Germline V lookup: CDR1 MNHEY, CDR2 SMNVEV (reference sequence). The CDR3 nucleotides read TGTGCCAGCAGTCCGAGGGACAGGAACACTGAAGCTTTCTTT. This codes for CASSPRDRNTEAFF.

This chain uses TRBV18 with TRBJ2-7; TRBD1 is a possible D gene (6 bases). Germline V gene lookup returns CDR1 KGHSH and CDR2 LQKENI. Between the trimmed V and J ends, which lost 7 bases and 3 bases, there was a span of 16 bases. The CDR3 extends over 14 amino acids. As DNA, the CDR3 is TGTGCCAGCTGTCTACAGGGAAACTGCTACGAGCAGTACTTC. Translating gives CASCLQGNCYEQYF.

Concerning this clone itself: Compared with germline, one end of the junction differs, possibly owing to a read error. The chain combines TRBV7-7 with TRBJ2-2; D perhaps matches TRBD1 (7 bases). CDR1 is SSHAT and CDR2 is FNYEAQ in the germline V gene (reference sequence). This CDR3 spans 14 amino acids. This CDR3 is CASSLEGADGELFF. DNA of the CDR3: TGTGCTAGCAGCTTGGAGGGGGCGGACGGGGAGCTGTTTTTT.

CDR3 amino acids: CASSFTGEDSPLHF. The DNA of the CDR3 is TGCGCCAGCAGCTTTACAGGGGAGGATTCACCCCTCCACTTT. This chain uses TRBV5-1 with TRBJ1-6; 7 bases are a match to TRBD1. The CDR3 length is 14 residues. V was clipped by 2 bases and J by 8 bases; unmatched bases: 4. CDR1 and CDR2 from the germline V gene are SGHRS and YFSETQ.

For the CDR3, the DNA is TGTGCCTGGAGCCGGGGAGGACTTACCGCCGGGGAGCTGTTTTTT. Its translation is CAWSRGGLTAGELFF. The chain combines TRBV30 with TRBJ2-2; weak D call: TRBD2 (6 bases). In germline, CDR1 is GTSNPN, CDR2 SVGIG (reference sequence). The CDR3 is made up of 15 amino acids. Trimming left V 3 bases short and J 6 bases short, with 17 bases between.

The chain is built from TRBV24-1 and TRBJ2-3; possible D gene TRBD1, 6 bases. The CDR3 contains 15 residues. With 6 bases removed from V and 0 bases from J, the gap between germline ends came to 12 bases. Germline CDR1 reads KGHDR; CDR2 reads SFDVKD. The CDR3 nucleotides are TGTGCCACCAGTACAGGGCTGGGGAGCACAGATACGCAGTATTTT. Translated, it gives CATSTGLGSTDTQYF.

This chain uses TRBV11-2 with TRBJ2-5; TRBD1 matches at 7 bases. The CDR3 runs to 14 residues. Germline CDR1 and CDR2: SGHAT and FQNNGV. Trimming cost V 7 bases and J 0 bases; bases outside gene matches: 5. CDR3 DNA: TGTGCCAGCACCACGACAGGGAACCAAGAGACCCAGTACTTC. It translates to CASTTTGNQETQYF.

This clone showed up just a few times. This chain links TRBV30 with TRBJ1-1, with D possibly being TRBD1 (6 bases). Per the germline V gene, CDR1 is GTSNPN and CDR2 is SVGIG (reference sequence). V lost 8 bases, J lost 0 bases, and 13 bases lay in between. CDR3 length: 13 amino acids. In DNA, the CDR3 is TGTGCCGGCGGACAGCGAATGAACACTGAAGCTTTCTTT. It yields the protein CAGGQRMNTEAFF.

The rearrangement joins TRBV19 to TRBJ1-6, with 9 bases lining up with TRBD1. The CDR3 contains 17 residues. V trimming: 4 bases; J trimming: 9 bases; junction bases outside the gene matches: 13. Per the germline V gene, CDR1 is LNHDA and CDR2 is SQIVND (reference sequence). The CDR3 sequence is CASSSLPPGQGISPLHF. Here the CDR3 DNA reads TGTGCCAGTAGTAGTTTGCCCCCCGGACAGGGGATTTCACCCCTCCACTTT.